A single sample is the source of the 26 T cell receptor beta chains below, sequenced in a study of blood T cell repertoires in COVID-19. Clones were sequenced by immunoSEQ multiplex PCR, and TCRdb holds only the in-frame ones, with some missing. The sample records approximately 210,000 clones, about four fifths being singletons. The sample comprised peripheral blood. The source is a woman aged 40 to 49 with acute or convalescent COVID-19.

The sample holds one count of this clone. The rearrangement links TRBV7-9 to TRBJ2-3; 7 bases match TRBD1. The V segment lost 5 bases and the J segment 3 bases; nucleotides outside the gene matches: 11. Germline loops: CDR1 SEHNR, CDR2 FQNEAQ (reference sequence). This CDR3 is 16 amino acids long. Here the CDR3 DNA reads TGTGCCAGCAGCCCCGTAGAGGGGGCGAGAACAGATACGCAGTATTTT. This gives the protein CASSPVEGARTDTQYF. Full variable domain (missing parts from reference TRBV7-9 and TRBJ2-3): DTGVSQNPRHKITKRGQNVTFRCDPISEHNRLYWYRQTLGQGPEFLTYFQNEAQLEKSRLLSDRFSAERPKGSFSTLEIQRTEQGDSAMYLCASSPVEGARTDTQYFGPGTRLTVL.

The chain recombines TRBV5-6 with TRBJ1-2, with 8 bases matching TRBD1. The CDR3 is made up of 14 amino acids. The germline CDR1 and CDR2 sequences are SGHDT and YYEEEE. J lost 6 bases, V lost 0 bases, and 4 bases had no gene match. The CDR3 DNA sequence: TGTGCCAGCAGCTTGGGACAGGGGTCTGATGGCTACACCTTC. It specifies CASSLGQGSDGYTF. Complete variable domain (other parts from reference TRBV5-6 and TRBJ1-2): DAGVTQSPTHLIKTRGQQVTLRCSPKSGHDTVSWYQQALGQGPQFIFQYYEEEERQRGNFPDRFSGHQFPNYSSELNVNALLLGDSALYLCASSLGQGSDGYTFGSGTRLTVV.

The chain links TRBV4-2 to TRBJ2-7; maybe TRBD2 (6 bases). V lost 0 bases, J lost 0 bases, and 12 bases lay in between. This CDR3 region has 16 residues. The germline CDR1 and CDR2 sequences are LGHNA and YNFKEQ. The CDR3 DNA reads as TGTGCCAGCAGCCAAGATCATAGCGGAAGCTCCTACGAGCAGTACTTC. It yields the protein CASSQDHSGSSYEQYF.

The gene calls are TRBV25-1 and TRBJ2-4, with D perhaps TRBD1 (6 bases). The germline V and J ends were trimmed by 3 bases and 4 bases, with 16 bases remaining between them. The CDR3 has 16 residues. CDR1 is MGHDK, CDR2 SYGVNS, per germline. The CDR3 DNA is TGTGCCAGCAGTGACCCTCGCAGGGGCGATAAAAACATTCAGTACTTC. This translates into CASSDPRRGDKNIQYF.

The V and J genes are TRBV19 and TRBJ2-7, with 8 positions matching TRBD2. V lost 3 bases, J lost 2 bases, and 12 bases stayed unmatched. Germline CDR1 and CDR2: LNHDA and SQIVND (reference sequence). This CDR3 spans 17 amino acids. CDR3 in DNA: TGTGCCAGTAGTATCAGGTTCTGGCGGGAGGCCCCCTACGAGCAGTACTTC. It yields the protein CASSIRFWREAPYEQYF.

V gene TRBV29-1 combines with J gene TRBJ1-4; D ambiguous. Trimming stripped 4 bases from V and 8 bases from J, with 17 bases between. The CDR3 is 14 residues long. Germline V gene data show CDR1 as SQVTM and CDR2 as ANQGSEA. The CDR3 sequence is CSVARSGGWEKLFF. The CDR3 nucleotides read TGCAGCGTTGCTAGGTCCGGAGGGTGGGAAAAACTGTTTTTT.

This clone showed up just a few times. The chain has TRBV9 and TRBJ1-3, with D hard to call. Trimming removed 0 bases at V and 4 bases at J, with 11 bases between. This CDR3 spans 15 amino acids. The germline CDR1 and CDR2 sequences are SGDLS and YYNGEE. CDR3 sequence: CASSVAEGRGNTIYF. DNA for the CDR3: TGTGCCAGCAGCGTAGCGGAGGGAAGGGGAAACACCATATATTTT.

The chain recombines TRBV5-1 with TRBJ2-1; D uncertain. In germline, CDR1 is SGHRS, CDR2 YFSETQ. V lost 2 bases and J lost 4, with 7 bases in between. CDR3 size: 13 residues. The chain's CDR3 is CASSFNGYNEQFF. CDR3 DNA: TGCGCCAGCAGCTTCAACGGGTACAATGAGCAGTTCTTC.

This chain links TRBV6-2 or TRBV6-3 with TRBJ1-2; D may be TRBD1 (5 bases). The germline CDR1 and CDR2 sequences are MNHEY and SVGEGT. Trimming took off 2 bases at V and 6 bases at J, with 13 bases between the two ends. The CDR3 is 14 residues long. The CDR3 DNA sequence: TGTGCCAGCAGTTACGCTGGGGGGTCTGATGGCTACACCTTC. It encodes CASSYAGGSDGYTF.

The rearrangement joins TRBV2 to TRBJ2-7; 8 nucleotides align to TRBD2. The CDR3 is 15 amino acids. Germline V CDR1 and CDR2: SNHLY, FYNNEI. V was pared by 8 bases and J by 5 bases, with 14 bases of the junction left unmatched. The CDR3 sequence is CASAETGGRFDEQYF. The CDR3 region has the DNA TGTGCCAGCGCAGAAACGGGGGGGCGCTTTGACGAGCAGTACTTC.

The J gene is TRBJ2-7, the V gene TRBV19; tentative D call: TRBD2 (5 bases). V lost 8 bases, J lost 5 bases, and 19 bases lay in between. The CDR3 has 14 amino acids. Germline V lookup: CDR1 LNHDA, CDR2 SQIVND (reference sequence). The CDR3, as DNA: TGTGCCAGTTTTCGACCCCGGCTGAGGGACGAGCAGTACTTC. Its protein is CASFRPRLRDEQYF. Full variable domain (missing parts from reference TRBV19 and TRBJ2-7): DGGITQSPKYLFRKEGQNVTLSCEQNLNHDAMYWYRQDPGQGLRLIYYSQIVNDFQKGDIAEGYSVSREKKESFPLTVTSAQKNPTAFYLCASFRPRLRDEQYFGPGTRLTVT.

The chain has TRBV27 and TRBJ1-2, with 11 bases that match TRBD1. The CDR3 runs 14 residues. CDR1 is MNHEY, CDR2 SMNVEV, per germline (reference sequence). The J segment lost 4 bases and the V segment lost 6 bases, leaving 4 bases of the junction unmatched. CDR3 bases: TGTGCCAGCAGGGACGGACAGGGGGCCTATGGCTACACCTTC. This translates into CASRDGQGAYGYTF.

The J gene is TRBJ2-1, the V gene TRBV9; 10 nucleotides match TRBD2. The CDR3 has 16 residues. The trim removed 4 bases at V and 9 bases at J, leaving 13 bases unmatched. The germline V gene has CDR1 SGDLS and CDR2 YYNGEE. The CDR3 sequence: CASSPSGGAFSFEQFF. The DNA of the CDR3 is TGTGCCAGCAGCCCAAGCGGGGGGGCCTTTTCTTTTGAGCAGTTCTTC.

The rearrangement uses TRBV24-1 and TRBJ2-1; 9 bases line up with TRBD2. V shed 4 bases, J shed 12 bases, and the junction held 6 bases outside the gene matches. The CDR3 is 13 amino acids. The germline CDR1 and CDR2 sequences are KGHDR and SFDVKD. As DNA, the CDR3 is TGTGCCACCAGTGACCGTAGCGGGAGTGTGCAGTTCTTC. Translating it yields CATSDRSGSVQFF.

V gene TRBV2 combines with J gene TRBJ2-7; D gene ambiguous. V was cut by 3 bases and J by 4 bases, with 13 bases left in between. This CDR3 has 14 amino acids. Germline lookup yields CDR1 SNHLY and CDR2 FYNNEI. CDR3 in amino acids: CASSEGRPTYEQYF. The DNA for the CDR3 is TGTGCCAGCAGTGAGGGCAGGCCGACGTACGAGCAGTACTTC.

In DNA, the CDR3 is TGTGCCAGCAGCTTAGGGCAGGGTTATAATTCACCCCTCCACTTT. Translation: CASSLGQGYNSPLHF. The chain has TRBV7-8 and TRBJ1-6; D perhaps matches TRBD1 (5 bases). Per germline, CDR1 SGHVS and CDR2 FQNEAQ. This CDR3 contains 15 residues. With 1 base removed from V and 4 bases from J, the gap between germline ends came to 8 bases.

The chain uses TRBV7-9 and TRBJ2-7; TRBD1 is a possible D gene (6 bases). From germline, CDR1 is SEHNR and CDR2 FQNEAQ (reference sequence). The CDR3 consists of 15 residues. V lost 5 bases and J lost 0, with 14 bases in between. CDR3 in amino acids: CASSPRTESSYEQYF. CDR3 nucleotide sequence: TGTGCCAGCAGCCCTAGGACAGAGTCCTCCTACGAGCAGTACTTC.

V gene TRBV4-1 combines with J gene TRBJ1-2; D ambiguous. Trimming took 4 bases from V and 4 from J, leaving 16 bases between them. The CDR3 spans 15 residues. Germline CDR1 and CDR2: MGHRA and YSYEKL. CDR3 protein: CASSPDLGAGYGYTF. CDR3 coding DNA: TGCGCCAGCAGCCCTGACCTGGGCGCAGGCTATGGCTACACCTTC.

The CDR3 region has the DNA TGTGCCAGCTCACAAACCGGGTCGAACACTGAAGCTTTCTTT. It translates to CASSQTGSNTEAFF. The chain combines TRBV18 with TRBJ1-1; D remains unclear. Germline-derived CDR1 and CDR2 are KGHSH and LQKENI. This CDR3 region has 14 residues. V lost 4 bases, J lost 1 base, and 10 bases lay in between.

The rearrangement uses TRBV5-1 and TRBJ1-1; the D gene is possibly TRBD1 (5 bases). V was pared by 0 bases and J by 4 bases, with 16 bases between. The CDR3 covers 16 residues. Germline-derived CDR1 and CDR2 are SGHRS and YFSETQ. This chain's CDR3 is CASSLVRGRASTEAFF. The CDR3 coding sequence is TGCGCCAGCAGCTTGGTAAGGGGCCGGGCGAGCACTGAAGCTTTCTTT. The whole variable domain, remainder taken from reference TRBV5-1 and TRBJ1-1, is KAGVTQTPRYLIKTRGQQVTLSCSPISGHRSVSWYQQTPGQGLQFLFEYFSETQRNKGNFPGRFSGRQFSNSRSEMNVSTLELGDSALYLCASSLVRGRASTEAFFGQGTRLTVV.

The rearrangement joins TRBV19 to TRBJ1-2, with TRBD1 identical over 7 bases. The germline V gene encodes CDR1 LNHDA and CDR2 SQIVND (reference sequence). V shed 1 base and J 7 bases; nucleotides not matched to a gene: 9. The CDR3 runs to 15 residues. The DNA for the CDR3 is TGTGCCAGTAGTATAGTCTTGGGACAGCTAACTGGCTACACCTTC. It translates to CASSIVLGQLTGYTF.

The chain couples TRBV19 to TRBJ1-2; 11 nucleotides agree with TRBD1. V trimming: 6 bases; J trimming: 4 bases; junction bases outside the gene matches: 4. The CDR3 totals 14 residues. The germline CDR1 and CDR2 sequences are LNHDA and SQIVND (reference sequence). The CDR3 DNA reads TGTGCCAGTAGGGTCGGACAGGGGGCCTATGGCTACACCTTC. It yields the protein CASRVGQGAYGYTF. The whole variable domain, remainder taken from reference TRBV19 and TRBJ1-2, is DGGITQSPKYLFRKEGQNVTLSCEQNLNHDAMYWYRQDPGQGLRLIYYSQIVNDFQKGDIAEGYSVSREKKESFPLTVTSAQKNPTAFYLCASRVGQGAYGYTFGSGTRLTVV.

The CDR3 DNA follows: TGTGCCAGTAGTACGACAGGGGGAGATACGCAGTATTTT. It translates to CASSTTGGDTQYF. The chain has TRBV19 and TRBJ2-3; the match to TRBD1 covers 9 bases. The germline CDR1 and CDR2 sequences are LNHDA and SQIVND (reference sequence). Trimming took 4 bases from V and 5 from J; bases not matched to a gene: 1. The CDR3 spans 13 residues.

The chain recombines TRBV6-5 with TRBJ1-2; 10 bases are a match to TRBD1. V was clipped by 2 bases and J by 4 bases; unmatched bases: 1. This CDR3 is 14 amino acids long. Per germline, CDR1 MNHEY and CDR2 SVGAGI. The DNA for the CDR3 is TGTGCCAGCAGTTACGACAGGGGGCTCTATGGCTACACCTTC. Translation: CASSYDRGLYGYTF.

This clone was picked up a small number of times. The V call is TRBV11-3, the J call TRBJ2-7; TRBD1 aligns across 7 bases. V shed 6 bases, J shed 5 bases, and the junction held 10 bases outside the gene matches. Germline CDR1 is SGHNT and CDR2 is YENEEA. The CDR3 has 14 residues. CDR3 sequence: CASSAGTVDHEQYF. CDR3 coding DNA: TGTGCCAGCAGTGCCGGGACAGTGGACCACGAGCAGTACTTC. Full variable domain (outside the CDR3, taken from reference TRBV11-3 and TRBJ2-7): EAGVVQSPRYKIIEKKQPVAFWCNPISGHNTLYWYLQNLGQGPELLIRYENEEAVDDSQLPKDRFSAERLKGVDSTLKIQPAELGDSAVYLCASSAGTVDHEQYFGPGTRLTVT.

V usage is TRBV24-1 and J usage is TRBJ2-3; D not certain. Per germline, CDR1 KGHDR and CDR2 SFDVKD. This CDR3 region has 13 residues. The V end was cut by 3 bases, the J end by 4 bases, with 7 bases between. The CDR3 reads CATSDPPADTQYF. CDR3 DNA sequence: TGTGCCACCAGTGATCCCCCCGCAGATACGCAGTATTTT.